The 4 T cell receptor beta chains below all came from one sample that was sequenced in a study of blood T cells in healthy people across ages. PCR was performed a second time for about 7 to 12 cycles using a sample-barcoded 5' primer and a J-beta primer mix. TCRdb re-analysed the 5' RACE reads in MiXCR, keeping a single row per CDR3 protein. The repertoire holds 650,000 to 950,000 distinct CDR3 sequences, roughly 44% seen once, with under 20% in the top ten. Source material: blood. These receptors all come from a man in his 60s in good health.

V usage is TRBV12-3 or TRBV12-4 and J usage is TRBJ1-2, with 10 bases aligning to TRBD1. The CDR3 extends over 14 amino acids. Losses at the gene ends were 6 bases for V and 4 bases for J; bases not matched to a gene: 5. The CDR3 nucleotides read TGTGCCAGCAGGGGGACAGGGGAAATCTATGGCTACACCTTC. This sequence encodes CASRGTGEIYGYTF.

The sample holds a few counts of this clonotype. The chain employs TRBV5-5 and TRBJ2-2; D not certain. Per the germline V gene, CDR1 is SGHKS and CDR2 is YYEKEE (reference sequence). This CDR3 comprises 17 residues. V was cut by 6 bases and J by 3 bases, with 21 bases left in between. The CDR3 bases are TGTGCCAGCATCCCTTTCTCAGGAGTGGTCGACACCGGGGAGCTGTTTTTT. Encoded protein: CASIPFSGVVDTGELFF. Together with reference TRBV5-5 and TRBJ2-2, the CDR3 gives the full variable domain: DAGVTQSPTHLIKTRGQQVTLRCSPISGHKSVSWYQQVLGQGPQFIFQYYEKEERGRGNFPDRFSARQFPNYSSELNVNALLLGDSALYLCASIPFSGVVDTGELFFGEGSRLTVL.

The rearrangement uses TRBV7-9 and TRBJ2-1; unclear D gene. The CDR3 is made up of 15 amino acids. Trimming shortened V by 5 bases and J by 7 bases, and 18 bases separated the two germline ends. CDR1 is SEHNR and CDR2 is FQNEAQ in the germline V gene (reference sequence). In DNA form, the CDR3 reads TGTGCCAGCAGCCCAGTAGCCGGCCGGGCTAATGAGCAGTTCTTC. Its translation is CASSPVAGRANEQFF.

The chain joins TRBV5-5 to TRBJ1-2; maybe TRBD1 (6 bases). CDR1 is SGHKS and CDR2 is YYEKEE in the germline V gene (reference sequence). V shed 2 bases and J shed 7 bases, with 18 bases lying between them. The CDR3 has 15 residues. This CDR3 reads CASSLSRGRNLGYTF. The CDR3 DNA follows: TGTGCCAGCAGCTTATCAAGGGGGAGAAATCTTGGCTACACCTTC.